The rows below give T cell receptor beta chains drawn from one sample of a study of blood T cell repertoires in COVID-19. Sequencing was performed with immunoSEQ multiplex PCR; in TCRdb, only in-frame clones are kept and a portion is missing. The sample shows around 100,000 clones, over 65% of them seen only once. The source material was peripheral blood. All receptors come from a man between 60 and 75 years old with acute or convalescent COVID-19. CDR3s include the opening cysteine and the closing phenylalanine or tryptophan. Fields, in order: V gene, clone size, J gene, D gene, CDR3 length, CDR3 DNA, CDR3 protein. A D gene is named only where the DNA matches it firmly. For some rows the clone size is stated as once, few or many, or as a class when expanded; others skip it.

TRBV7-8	-	TRBJ2-3	-	11	TGTGCCAGCAGCCTAAAGTCGGCGCAGTATTTT	CASSLKSAQYF
TRBV18	-	TRBJ1-2	-	13	TGTGCCAGCTCACCGGGCTCGGGGGGTGGCTACACCTTC	CASSPGSGGGYTF
TRBV28	-	TRBJ2-7	TRBD1	15	TGTGCCAGCAGTTTTAAACAGGGGGGATCCTACGAGCAGTACTTC	CASSFKQGGSYEQYF
TRBV28	-	TRBJ2-1	TRBD2	14	TGTGCCAGCAGTTGGACTAGCGGGAACAATGAGCAGTTCTTC	CASSWTSGNNEQFF
TRBV5-3	-	TRBJ2-1	-	15	TGTGCCAGAAGCTTGGGTCGAGAGTATTACAATGAGCAGTTCTTC	CARSLGREYYNEQFF
TRBV7-7	-	TRBJ1-3	-	13	TGTGCTAGCAGCACGGGGGCTGGAAACACCATATATTTT	CASSTGAGNTIYF
TRBV27	-	TRBJ2-1	TRBD1	16	TGTGCCAGCAGTTCCCGGGACAGGGGGCGAGACAATGAGCAGTTCTTC	CASSSRDRGRDNEQFF
TRBV6-2/TRBV6-3	once	TRBJ2-7	-	13	TGTGCCAGCAGTTCGGGGAACTCCTACGAGCAGTACTTC	CASSSGNSYEQYF
TRBV6-5	-	TRBJ2-3	-	11	TGTGCCAGCAGCCAAACAGATACGCAGTATTTT	CASSQTDTQYF
TRBV12-3/TRBV12-4	-	TRBJ1-2	-	13	TGTGCCAGCAGCTCGGGGGGCGACTATGGCTACACCTTC	CASSSGGDYGYTF
TRBV10-2	-	TRBJ1-1	-	14	TGCGCCACAAAGGAGGGTTGGGTGAACACTGAAGCTTTCTTT	CATKEGWVNTEAFF
TRBV5-1	-	TRBJ1-4	-	12	TGCGCCAGCAGCTTGGGCGGGGAAAAACTGTTTTTT	CASSLGGEKLFF
TRBV7-9	-	TRBJ2-3	TRBD1	15	TGTGCCAGCAGCGAGGGGGCAGGGGGCACAGATACGCAGTATTTT	CASSEGAGGTDTQYF
TRBV6-5	-	TRBJ2-7	TRBD1	15	TGTGCCAGCAGTTCCCGGACAGGGGGCGCGGGAGAGCAGTACTTC	CASSSRTGGAGEQYF
TRBV7-2	-	TRBJ2-5	-	12	TGTGCCAGCAGCTTATCAAAAGAGACCCAGTACTTC	CASSLSKETQYF
TRBV29-1	-	TRBJ2-6	-	17	TGCAGCGTTGTGTCGGACAGCTTCCTCTCTGGGGCCAACGTCCTGACTTTC	CSVVSDSFLSGANVLTF